The source of this TCR beta chain is a study of T cell responses to AZD1222 COVID-19 vaccine. Notes on this clone: Its target is unknown.

CDR3 length: 14 residues. The germline gives CDR1 SGDLS, CDR2 YYNGEE. The V end lost 1 base, the J end lost 1 base, and 8 bases lay between the germline ends. Study-wide results and caveats: Baseline serology detected seropositivity in only a handful of AZD1222 recipients. Clonal diversity was possibly underestimated, and the donors were mostly white British, with more females.

Repertoires were generated with immunoSEQ multiplex PCR, while TCRdb's copy carries only in-frame clones and drops some. The sample records under 150,000 clones, roughly 90% being singletons. The sequencing here drew on peripheral blood, taken 28 days after the second AZD1222 dose. The rearrangement uses TRBV9 and TRBJ1-1, with D possibly matching TRBD1 (6 bases). This receptor was identified in an adult who received the AZD1222 COVID-19 vaccine. The CDR3 DNA reads TGTGCCAGCAGCGTACGGACAGAGAACACTGAAGCTTTCTTT. Amino acids: CASSVRTENTEAFF.